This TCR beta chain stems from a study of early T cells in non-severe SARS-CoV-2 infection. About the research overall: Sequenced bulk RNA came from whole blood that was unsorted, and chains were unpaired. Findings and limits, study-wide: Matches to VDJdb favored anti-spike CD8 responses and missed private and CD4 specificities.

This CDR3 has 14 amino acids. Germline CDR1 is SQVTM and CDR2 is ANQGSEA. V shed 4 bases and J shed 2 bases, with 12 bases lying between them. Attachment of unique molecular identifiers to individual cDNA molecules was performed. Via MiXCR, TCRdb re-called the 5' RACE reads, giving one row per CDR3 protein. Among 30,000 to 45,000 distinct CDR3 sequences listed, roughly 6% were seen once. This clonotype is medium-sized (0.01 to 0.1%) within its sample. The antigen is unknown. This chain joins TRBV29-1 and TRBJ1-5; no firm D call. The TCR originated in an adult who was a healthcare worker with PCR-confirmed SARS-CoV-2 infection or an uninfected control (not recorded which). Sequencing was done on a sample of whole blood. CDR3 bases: TGCAGCGTTGTGGAAGGGTATGGCAATCAGCCCCAGCATTTT. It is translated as CSVVEGYGNQPQHF. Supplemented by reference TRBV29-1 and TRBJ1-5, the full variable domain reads SAVISQKPSRDICQRGTSLTIQCQVDSQVTMMFWYRQQPGQSLTLIATANQGSEATYESGFVIDKFPISRPNLTFSTLTVSNMSPEDSSIYLCSVVEGYGNQPQHFGDGTRLSIL.